Each of the 28 T cell receptor beta chains below was sequenced from the same sample in a study of cytomegalovirus exposure and HLA in healthy donors. PCR primers comprised 60 Vbeta and 13 Jbeta primers. Here immunoSEQ multiplex PCR was the method, and the copy in TCRdb shows in-frame clones only, minus some. The table for this sample gives just under 80,000 clones. Sequencing used PBMCs. These receptors came from a man aged 18-30 years in good health and CMV-seropositive.

The V and J genes are TRBV28 and TRBJ2-1, with TRBD2 identical over 16 bases. CDR1 and CDR2 from the germline V gene are MDHEN and SYDVKM. The CDR3 is 16 amino acids. The V segment lost 8 bases and the J segment 2 bases; nucleotides outside the gene matches: 3. The CDR3 protein is CASLGLAGGTYNEQFF. The CDR3 nucleotides read TGTGCCAGCCTGGGACTAGCGGGGGGGACCTACAATGAGCAGTTCTTC.

J is TRBJ2-7 and V is TRBV19; 8 nucleotides agree with TRBD2. Trimming removed 3 bases from V and 0 bases from J; junction bases left unmatched: 4. The germline V gene has CDR1 LNHDA and CDR2 SQIVND (reference sequence). The CDR3 is 15 residues long. The CDR3 nucleotides read TGTGCCAGTAGTATCGGGACTAGGAGCTCCTACGAGCAGTACTTC. Translating it yields CASSIGTRSSYEQYF.

The chain is built from TRBV30 and TRBJ2-5; 8 positions agree with TRBD1. Germline trimming cut 2 bases from V and 5 bases from J; bases unmatched to any gene: 7. Per germline, CDR1 GTSNPN and CDR2 SVGIG (reference sequence). The CDR3 extends over 14 amino acids. CDR3 amino acids: CAWSIRTGIETQYF. The CDR3 DNA sequence: TGTGCCTGGAGTATTCGGACAGGGATTGAGACCCAGTACTTC.

The gene calls are TRBV7-2 and TRBJ1-1; tentatively, D is TRBD1 (5 bases). Germline V gene lookup returns CDR1 SGHTA and CDR2 FQGNSA. This CDR3 is 15 amino acids long. The V end was cut by 0 bases, the J end by 14 bases, with 22 bases between. CDR3 amino acids: CASSLAPLRTNGEFF. CDR3 sequence (DNA): TGTGCCAGCAGCTTAGCGCCTTTACGGACAAATGGTGAATTCTTT.

As regards this clone: The germline gene is not matched at one end of the junction; a read error may be the cause. V is TRBV19 and J is TRBJ2-1, with TRBD2 identical over 11 bases. The CDR3 is 20 amino acids. Germline-derived CDR1 and CDR2 are LNHDA and SQIVND (reference sequence). The CDR3 DNA is TGTGCCAGTAGTATAGGTCCGGGACTAGCGGCAACGGGCTCCGACAATGAGCAGTTCTTC. Encoded protein: CASSIGPGLAATGSDNEQFF.

This rearrangement joins TRBV19 to TRBJ1-2, with D hard to call. The CDR3 spans 12 residues. The V and J ends lost 7 bases and 7 bases respectively, with 13 bases between them. Germline loops: CDR1 LNHDA, CDR2 SQIVND (reference sequence). The CDR3 sequence: CASKGGRIGYTF. Written as DNA, the CDR3 is TGTGCCAGTAAGGGCGGGAGGATTGGCTACACCTTC.

J is TRBJ2-7 and V is TRBV7-9, with 8 bases fitting TRBD1. V was pared by 5 bases and J by 2 bases, with 8 bases of the junction left unmatched. Germline V gene lookup returns CDR1 SEHNR and CDR2 FQNEAQ (reference sequence). This CDR3 contains 15 residues. This chain's CDR3 is CASSPGQGAAYEQYF. The CDR3 nucleotides read TGTGCCAGCAGCCCAGGACAGGGCGCCGCCTACGAGCAGTACTTC.

The rearrangement links TRBV27 to TRBJ1-2; possible D gene TRBD1, 6 bases. The CDR3 sequence is 13 residues long. V dropped 6 bases and J dropped 3 bases, with 11 bases sitting between them. CDR1 and CDR2 (germline): MNHEY, SMNVEV (reference sequence). This CDR3 is CASSRTDHYGYTF. The CDR3 bases are TGTGCCAGCAGCAGGACAGATCACTATGGCTACACCTTC.

This chain joins TRBV11-3 and TRBJ1-1, with D maybe TRBD1 (6 bases). CDR3 size: 13 residues. Germline values: CDR1 SGHNT, CDR2 YENEEA. Trimming cost V 4 bases and J 0 bases, with 6 bases left between them. The CDR3 sequence is CASSWTVNTEAFF. The DNA of the CDR3 is TGTGCCAGCAGCTGGACAGTGAACACTGAAGCTTTCTTT.

V gene TRBV27 combines with J gene TRBJ1-1; TRBD1 matches at 7 bases. CDR3 length: 13 amino acids. Germline V CDR1 and CDR2: MNHEY, SMNVEV (reference sequence). The V segment lost 5 bases and the J segment 5 bases; nucleotides outside the gene matches: 5. The CDR3, as DNA: TGTGCCAGCAGTACGACGACAGGGACTGAAGCTTTCTTT. Translation: CASSTTTGTEAFF.

This rearrangement joins TRBV19 to TRBJ1-1, with TRBD1 identical over 7 bases. Losses at the gene ends were 7 bases for V and 6 bases for J; bases not matched to a gene: 11. In germline, CDR1 is LNHDA, CDR2 SQIVND (reference sequence). This CDR3 spans 14 amino acids. CDR3 residues: CASITPDRDAEAFF. The CDR3, as DNA: TGTGCCAGTATCACTCCCGACAGGGATGCTGAAGCTTTCTTT.

The chain uses TRBV6-5 and TRBJ1-2; TRBD1 aligns across 7 bases. This CDR3 comprises 14 residues. Germline CDR1 and CDR2: MNHEY and SVGAGI. V was clipped by 6 bases and J by 3 bases; unmatched bases: 7. The CDR3 region has the DNA TGTGCCAGCAGGCCTGACAGGGATCACTATGGCTACACCTTC. It yields the protein CASRPDRDHYGYTF.

The CDR3 spells CASSARQQNYGYTF. The DNA for the CDR3 is TGTGCCAGCAGCGCCCGACAGCAAAACTATGGCTACACCTTC. The chain joins TRBV5-4 to TRBJ1-2, with D maybe TRBD1 (5 bases). Trimming stripped 4 bases from V and 2 bases from J, with 12 bases between. The CDR3 contains 14 residues. Germline CDR1 reads SGHNT; CDR2 reads YYREEE (reference sequence).

The chain couples TRBV28 to TRBJ1-2; D is uncertain. CDR3 length equals 12 residues. In germline, CDR1 is MDHEN, CDR2 SYDVKM. The V end lost 5 bases, the J end lost 3 bases, and 7 bases lay between the germline ends. CDR3 sequence: CASSRTDYGYTF. Written as DNA, the CDR3 is TGTGCCAGCAGTCGGACTGACTATGGCTACACCTTC.

The V gene is TRBV6-6, the J gene TRBJ2-1; 10 bases are shared with TRBD2. The CDR3 has 14 amino acids. Trimming cost V 5 bases and J 7 bases; bases outside gene matches: 5. Germline CDR1 and CDR2: MNHNY and SVGAGI (reference sequence). CDR3 in amino acids: CASSPAGGGNEQFF. The CDR3 DNA is TGTGCCAGCAGTCCAGCGGGAGGGGGGAATGAGCAGTTCTTC.

The chain has TRBV15 and TRBJ2-6; 7 nucleotides line up with TRBD2. Germline values: CDR1 LNHNV, CDR2 YYDKDF (reference sequence). The CDR3 has 15 residues. With V trimmed by 8 bases and J by 0 bases, 4 bases remained unmatched. CDR3 sequence: CATLAAYSGANVLTF. The CDR3 bases are TGTGCCACCCTAGCGGCTTACTCTGGGGCCAACGTCCTGACTTTC.

V usage is TRBV6-6 and J usage is TRBJ1-1, with D possibly TRBD1 on 5 matching bases. The V end was cut by 7 bases, the J end by 3 bases, with 18 bases between. Looked up from germline, CDR1 is MNHNY and CDR2 is SVGAGI (reference sequence). The CDR3 extends over 15 amino acids. CDR3 in amino acids: CASTQRQQVDTEAFF. CDR3 bases: TGTGCCAGCACGCAAAGGCAACAGGTGGACACTGAAGCTTTCTTT.

The V gene is TRBV5-1, the J gene TRBJ1-1; 9 bases are a match to TRBD1. This CDR3 comprises 15 residues. Per germline, CDR1 SGHRS and CDR2 YFSETQ. V dropped 3 bases and J dropped 4; count of bases not matched to a gene: 7. The CDR3: CASSSSGQGATEAFF. The CDR3 DNA reads as TGCGCCAGCAGCTCCTCGGGACAGGGTGCCACTGAAGCTTTCTTT.

Here the CDR3 DNA reads TGTGCCATCAGTGACAGGGTTTCCAATCAGCCCCAGCATTTT. Its translation: CAISDRVSNQPQHF. The chain uses TRBV10-3 and TRBJ1-5; maybe TRBD1 (5 bases). Germline V gene data show CDR1 as ENHRY and CDR2 as SYGVKD. This CDR3 has 14 residues. Trimming took off 3 bases at V and 3 bases at J, with 9 bases between the two ends.

V is TRBV5-6 and J is TRBJ1-1; 7 bases align to TRBD1. The V gene end was trimmed by 1 base and the J gene end by 0 bases; junction bases not matched to a gene: 9. Germline V gene data show CDR1 as SGHDT and CDR2 as YYEEEE. The CDR3 extends over 17 amino acids. CDR3 coding DNA: TGTGCCAGCAGCTTGTTAATTGGACAGGCGATGAACACTGAAGCTTTCTTT. Encoded protein: CASSLLIGQAMNTEAFF.

The V and J genes are TRBV6-1 and TRBJ2-3, with 7 bases matching TRBD2. V lost 1 base to trimming and J lost 5 bases; unmatched junction nucleotides: 9. This CDR3 is 16 amino acids long. The V gene's germline CDR1 is MNHNS and CDR2 SASEGT. Written as DNA, the CDR3 is TGTGCCAGCAGTGAAGTCCCCGACGGGGGGAGAGATACGCAGTATTTT. This translates into CASSEVPDGGRDTQYF.

This chain links TRBV25-1 with TRBJ2-1, with 8 bases lining up with TRBD2. CDR3 length: 15 amino acids. V lost 4 bases to trimming and J lost 5 bases; unmatched junction nucleotides: 7. Germline loops: CDR1 MGHDK, CDR2 SYGVNS. CDR3 in amino acids: CASSGPTSDNNEQFF. As DNA, the CDR3 is TGTGCCAGCAGTGGCCCGACTAGCGATAACAATGAGCAGTTCTTC.

This chain joins TRBV5-4 and TRBJ1-6; D is perhaps TRBD1 (5 bases). Germline assignment: CDR1 SGHNT and CDR2 YYREEE (reference sequence). Trimming removed 5 bases at V and 0 bases at J, with 15 bases between. The CDR3 extends over 17 amino acids. This CDR3 reads CASSPRDGSSYNSPLHF. CDR3 nucleotides: TGTGCCAGCAGTCCCCGGGACGGGAGCTCCTATAATTCACCCCTCCACTTT.

V usage is TRBV7-3 and J usage is TRBJ2-7; D possibly corresponds to TRBD1 (6 bases). The V and J ends lost 1 base and 0 bases respectively, with 7 bases between them. The CDR3 totals 14 residues. The germline CDR1 and CDR2 sequences are SGHTA and FQGTGA. The CDR3 protein is CASSLRDNSYEQYF. The CDR3 DNA is TGTGCCAGCAGCTTAAGGGACAACTCCTACGAGCAGTACTTC. Supplemented by reference TRBV7-3 and TRBJ2-7, the full variable domain reads GAGVSQTPSNKVTEKGKYVELRCDPISGHTALYWYRQSLGQGPEFLIYFQGTGAADDSGLPNDRFFAVRPEGSVSTLKIQRTERGDSAVYLCASSLRDNSYEQYFGPGTRLTVT.

The chain employs TRBV14 and TRBJ2-5; 9 bases are a match to TRBD2. J lost 4 bases, V lost 1 base, and 4 bases had no gene match. Germline CDR1 and CDR2: SGHDN and FVKESK. The CDR3 sequence is 15 residues long. Here the CDR3 reads CASSQGLLAGETQYF. For the CDR3, the DNA is TGTGCCAGCAGCCAAGGCTTACTAGCGGGAGAGACCCAGTACTTC.

This chain joins TRBV19 and TRBJ1-1, with a tentative D call TRBD1 (6 bases). Germline V CDR1 and CDR2: LNHDA, SQIVND (reference sequence). The CDR3 consists of 14 residues. The ends were cut back, 5 bases at V and 1 base at J, with 11 bases in the middle. DNA for the CDR3: TGTGCCAGTAGTGCCGGACAGCGGAACACTGAAGCTTTCTTT. This encodes CASSAGQRNTEAFF.

The rearrangement uses TRBV18 and TRBJ2-1; 14 nucleotides match TRBD2. This CDR3 comprises 15 residues. With 4 bases clipped from V and 7 bases from J, the junction kept 3 bases outside the gene matches. Per the germline V gene, CDR1 is KGHSH and CDR2 is LQKENI. CDR3 sequence reads: CASSLGLAGVNEQFF. CDR3 coding DNA: TGTGCCAGCTCACTGGGACTAGCGGGAGTTAATGAGCAGTTCTTC.

The V call is TRBV7-2, the J call TRBJ1-1; TRBD1 aligns across 8 bases. Germline trimming cut 5 bases from V and 5 bases from J; bases unmatched to any gene: 13. From germline, CDR1 is SGHTA and CDR2 FQGNSA. The CDR3 has 16 amino acids. The CDR3 protein is CASSPRGRRRKTEAFF. Written as DNA, the CDR3 is TGTGCCAGCAGCCCCAGGGGGCGTAGGAGAAAAACTGAAGCTTTCTTT.